This TCR beta chain was captured by sequencing in a study of blood T cell repertoires in COVID-19. At the level of the study: Sites across the United States, Italy and Spain contributed samples from acute and convalescent COVID-19. PBMCs, B-cell-depleted T cells, or T cells provided the cDNA or gDNA that made up the material.

CDR1 and CDR2 from the germline V gene are SEHNR and FQNEAQ (reference sequence). This CDR3 region has 15 residues. The germline V and J ends were trimmed by 8 bases and 4 bases, with 17 bases remaining between them. In the source study's methods: Cell counts per sample came from amplifying reference gene primers. Some clones are missing from TCRdb's copy, which holds only in-frame ones; the method was immunoSEQ multiplex PCR. Clone size and the V and J calls come from that table; the DNA yielded D and trimming. This sample has some 120,000 clones, with roughly nine tenths found just once. Sequencing was carried out using peripheral blood. The chain has TRBV7-9 and TRBJ2-2; D is perhaps TRBD2 (6 bases). This sequence originates from a man aged 45 to 65 with active COVID-19. This CDR3 reads CASLNGAGGTGELFF. Here the CDR3 DNA reads TGTGCCAGCTTAAACGGAGCGGGTGGCACCGGGGAGCTGTTTTTT.